The text below deals with one TCR beta chain. Its antigen is as yet unknown. One entry per CDR3 protein results from TCRdb running MiXCR on the 5' RACE reads. Of around 200,000 distinct CDR3 sequences listed, 9.4% are singletons. This CDR3 is built from 14 residues. The V gene lost 1 base and the J gene lost 5 bases, with 5 bases spanning the gap. Per the germline V gene, CDR1 is KGHDR and CDR2 is SFDVKD. These data are taken from a study of identical twins. Broader study findings: It was cross-sectional statistical analysis, not following the same donors, that the conclusions relied on. Among monozygotic twins, out-of-frame TCR alpha sharing exceeded what models predicted. A partial confounding effect on zero-insertion analyses could come from invariant MAIT and iNKT cells. There was an excess of low generation probability in the out-of-frame alpha sequences that twins shared.

This sequence was found in a woman aged 18-30 years in good health. The J gene is TRBJ1-6, the V gene TRBV24-1; the D is unclear. The sequencing input was memory (CD45RO+) T cells sorted from blood. The CDR3 is CATSDFDHNSPLHF. The CDR3 bases are TGTGCCACCAGTGATTTTGATCATAATTCACCCCTCCACTTT.